This entry is about one T cell receptor (beta chain). Per the authors' pipeline: Cell counts per sample came from amplifying reference gene primers. Method: immunoSEQ multiplex PCR; TCRdb's copy keeps in-frame clones and lacks some. Clonal size and the V and J genes are those of that table, whereas D and trimming came from the DNA. The sample has 400,000 to 450,000 clones; around nine tenths are singletons. Seattle's cohort entered during active infection and was followed longitudinally. This entry comes from a study of blood T cell repertoires in COVID-19. Whole-study context: Samples came from the United States, Italy and Spain, spanning acute and convalescent COVID-19. In each case, the material was cDNA or gDNA derived from T cells, B-cell-depleted T cells, or PBMCs.

V was shortened by 2 bases and J by 1 base, with 15 bases between the two germline ends. The CDR3 loop spans 17 amino acids. Germline CDR1 SEHNR, CDR2 FQNEAQ (reference sequence). The rearrangement uses TRBV7-9 and TRBJ1-3; maybe TRBD1 (6 bases). Sample: peripheral blood. This sequence was found in a man between 18 and 29 years old with COVID-19, enrolled during active disease. Here the CDR3 DNA reads TGTGCCAGCAGCTTATCGGGCAGGGGCCTTTCTGGAAACACCATATATTTT. This encodes CASSLSGRGLSGNTIYF.